Listed below are T cell receptor beta chains from one sample, sequenced in a study of cytomegalovirus exposure and HLA in healthy donors. Generated by immunoSEQ multiplex PCR, the TCRdb table keeps only in-frame clones and is missing some. Of hundreds of thousands of clones listed, about 92% are singletons. The sequencing input was PBMCs. Every receptor here comes from a woman aged 30 to 39 in good health and CMV-seronegative. The CDR3 runs from the conserved cysteine through the conserved F or W. Each record gives: J gene, V gene, clone size, D gene, CDR3 protein, CDR3 DNA. A D gene is named only where the DNA matches it firmly. Not all rows give a size; the values are once, few, many and, for expanded clones, a class.

TRBJ2-7 | TRBV5-5 | . | TRBD1 | CASSLEGQVEQYF | TGTGCCAGCAGCTTGGAGGGACAGGTCGAGCAGTACTTC
TRBJ2-5 | TRBV10-3 | . | TRBD2 | CAISESTSGKETQYF | TGTGCCATCAGTGAGTCAACTAGCGGGAAGGAGACCCAGTACTTC
TRBJ2-1 | TRBV9 | . | . | CASSVFAGSLYNEQFF | TGTGCCAGCAGCGTATTCGCGGGAAGCCTCTACAATGAGCAGTTCTTC
TRBJ1-3 | TRBV11-2 | . | . | CASSSRDTYSGNTIYF | TGTGCCAGCAGCTCGCGGGACACCTACTCTGGAAACACCATATATTTT
TRBJ2-6 | TRBV19 | once | . | CASSINLGSGANVLTF | TGTGCCAGTAGTATCAACCTCGGCTCTGGGGCCAACGTCCTGACTTTC
TRBJ1-4 | TRBV9 | once | . | CASSVGGMGSEKLFF | TGTGCCAGCAGCGTAGGCGGCATGGGGTCTGAAAAACTGTTTTTT
TRBJ2-3 | TRBV28 | . | . | CASSLADTQYF | TGTGCCAGCAGCCTCGCAGATACGCAGTATTTT
TRBJ1-3 | TRBV9 | . | . | CASSVDLMGGSSSGNTIYF | TGTGCCAGCAGCGTAGATCTCATGGGGGGTTCGAGCTCTGGAAACACCATATATTTT
TRBJ2-5 | TRBV29-1 | . | . | CSVDATANQETQYF | TGCAGCGTTGATGCAACAGCGAACCAAGAGACCCAGTACTTC
TRBJ2-2 | TRBV29-1 | . | . | CSVGTLGRSRPWPTPNTGELFF | TGCAGCGTTGGGACCCTGGGGCGGAGCCGCCCCTGGCCCACACCGAACACCGGGGAGCTGTTTTTT
TRBJ2-5 | TRBV5-6 | . | TRBD1 | CASSLSGQGQETQYF | TGTGCCAGCAGCCTGTCGGGACAGGGACAAGAGACCCAGTACTTC
TRBJ2-7 | TRBV30 | . | . | CAWSVVGPSYEQYF | TGTGCCTGGAGTGTTGTGGGCCCCTCCTACGAGCAGTACTTC
TRBJ2-4 | TRBV6-5 | . | . | CASSYSPTGDNIQYF | TGTGCCAGCAGTTACTCACCGACAGGAGATAACATTCAGTACTTC
TRBJ1-5 | TRBV4-3 | . | . | CASSQVYGQPQHF | TGCGCCAGCAGCCAAGTTTACGGGCAGCCCCAGCATTTT
TRBJ2-7 | TRBV28 | . | TRBD2 | CASSSGLAGAHEQYF | TGTGCCAGCAGTTCCGGACTAGCGGGAGCGCACGAGCAGTACTTC
TRBJ2-3 | TRBV9 | . | . | CASSVGDTQYF | TGTGCCAGCAGCGTAGGAGATACGCAGTATTTT
TRBJ2-5 | TRBV7-3 | . | . | CASSTTGIGETQYF | TGTGCCAGCAGCACTACAGGGATTGGGGAGACCCAGTACTTC
TRBJ2-1 | TRBV7-9 | . | TRBD2 | CASSSAGGISYNEQFF | TGTGCCAGCAGCTCAGCGGGAGGGATCTCCTACAATGAGCAGTTCTTC
TRBJ2-2 | TRBV28 | . | . | CASTMERGELFF | TGTGCCAGCACAATGGAGCGCGGGGAGCTGTTTTTT
TRBJ2-1 | TRBV11-1 | . | TRBD1 | CASSLVALGGQGYNEQFF | TGTGCCAGCAGCTTAGTGGCTTTGGGGGGACAGGGATACAATGAGCAGTTCTTC
TRBJ2-1 | TRBV4-2 | . | . | CASSQDFGASEYNEQFF | TGTGCCAGCAGCCAAGATTTTGGAGCTAGCGAGTACAATGAGCAGTTCTTC
TRBJ2-2 | TRBV2 | . | TRBD1 | CASNSQGSGELFF | TGTGCCAGCAACTCACAGGGGAGCGGGGAGCTGTTTTTT
TRBJ2-2 | TRBV27 | . | . | CASSFSGANTGELFF | TGTGCCAGCAGTTTCAGCGGAGCTAACACCGGGGAGCTGTTTTTT
TRBJ1-2 | TRBV28 | . | . | CASSSGDLLYGYTF | TGTGCCAGCAGTTCAGGGGACCTACTCTATGGCTACACCTTC
TRBJ2-3 | TRBV7-3 | . | TRBD1 | CASRGGDRGLDTQYF | TGTGCCAGCAGGGGTGGGGACAGGGGGTTAGATACGCAGTATTTT
TRBJ1-3 | TRBV9 | . | . | CASSVGGAVSGNTIYF | TGTGCCAGCAGCGTAGGGGGGGCCGTCTCTGGAAACACCATATATTTT
TRBJ2-7 | TRBV6-5 | . | . | CASSSPGVVGYEQYF | TGTGCCAGCAGTTCACCAGGGGTTGTCGGCTACGAGCAGTACTTC
TRBJ2-7 | TRBV10-3 | . | . | CAIRIDRPSSYEQYF | TGTGCCATCAGGATAGACAGGCCGAGCTCCTACGAGCAGTACTTC